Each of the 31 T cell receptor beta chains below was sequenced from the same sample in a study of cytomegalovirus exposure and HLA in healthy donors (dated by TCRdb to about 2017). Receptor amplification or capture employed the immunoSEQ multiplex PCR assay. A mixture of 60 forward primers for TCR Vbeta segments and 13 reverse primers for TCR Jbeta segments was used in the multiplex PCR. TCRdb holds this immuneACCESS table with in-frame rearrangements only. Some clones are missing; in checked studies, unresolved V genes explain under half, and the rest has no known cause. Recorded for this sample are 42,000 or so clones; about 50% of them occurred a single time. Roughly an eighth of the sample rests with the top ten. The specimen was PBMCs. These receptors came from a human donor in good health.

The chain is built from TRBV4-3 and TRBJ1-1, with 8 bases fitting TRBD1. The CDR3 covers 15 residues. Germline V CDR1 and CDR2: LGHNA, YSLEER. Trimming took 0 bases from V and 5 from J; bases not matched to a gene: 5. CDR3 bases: TGCGCCAGCAGCCAAGACTCCAGGGGGCGGACTGAAGCTTTCTTT. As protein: CASSQDSRGRTEAFF.

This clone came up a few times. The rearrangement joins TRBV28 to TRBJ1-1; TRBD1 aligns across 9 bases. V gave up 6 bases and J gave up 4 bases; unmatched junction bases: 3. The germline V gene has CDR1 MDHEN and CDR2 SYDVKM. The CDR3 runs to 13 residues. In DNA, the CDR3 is TGTGCCAGCAGGGGACAGGGCGGCACTGAAGCTTTCTTT. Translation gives CASRGQGGTEAFF.

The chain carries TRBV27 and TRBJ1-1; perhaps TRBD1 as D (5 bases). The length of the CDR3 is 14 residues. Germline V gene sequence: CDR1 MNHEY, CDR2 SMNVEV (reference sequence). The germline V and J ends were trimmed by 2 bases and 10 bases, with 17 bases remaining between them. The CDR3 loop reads CASSLLGGRGRAFF. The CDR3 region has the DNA TGTGCCAGCAGTTTACTGGGGGGGAGGGGACGAGCTTTCTTT.

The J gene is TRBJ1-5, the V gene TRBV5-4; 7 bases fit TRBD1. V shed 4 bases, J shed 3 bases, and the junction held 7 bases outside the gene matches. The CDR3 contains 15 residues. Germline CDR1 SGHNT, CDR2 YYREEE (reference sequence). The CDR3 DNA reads TGTGCCAGCAGCCAGCCAGGGGGAGACAATCAGCCCCAGCATTTT. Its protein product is CASSQPGGDNQPQHF.

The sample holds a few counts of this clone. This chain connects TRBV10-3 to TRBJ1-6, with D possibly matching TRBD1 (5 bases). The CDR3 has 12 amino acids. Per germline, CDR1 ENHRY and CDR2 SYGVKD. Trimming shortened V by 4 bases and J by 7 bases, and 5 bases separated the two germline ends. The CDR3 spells CAISGTNSPLHF. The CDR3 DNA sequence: TGTGCCATCAGTGGGACAAATTCACCCCTCCACTTT.

The CDR3 DNA reads TGTGCCAGCAGCCGAGCACAGGGTTGGGAGACAACTAATGAAAAACTGTTTTTT. Its protein is CASSRAQGWETTNEKLFF. The rearrangement joins TRBV11-2 to TRBJ1-4, with a tentative D call TRBD1 (6 bases). From germline, CDR1 is SGHAT and CDR2 FQNNGV. The CDR3 is 18 amino acids. Trimming removed 5 bases at V and 0 bases at J, with 19 bases between.

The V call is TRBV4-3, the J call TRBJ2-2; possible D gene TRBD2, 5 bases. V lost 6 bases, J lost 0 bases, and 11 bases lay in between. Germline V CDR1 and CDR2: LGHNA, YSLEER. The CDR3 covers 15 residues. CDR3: CASRLDTTNTGELFF. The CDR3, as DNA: TGCGCCAGCAGACTAGATACCACGAACACCGGGGAGCTGTTTTTT.

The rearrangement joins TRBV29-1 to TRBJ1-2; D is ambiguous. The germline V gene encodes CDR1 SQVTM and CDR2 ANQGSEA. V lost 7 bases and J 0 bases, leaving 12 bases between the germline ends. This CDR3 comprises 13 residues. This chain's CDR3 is CSGSETANYGYTF. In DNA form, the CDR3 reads TGCAGCGGGTCGGAGACGGCTAACTATGGCTACACCTTC.

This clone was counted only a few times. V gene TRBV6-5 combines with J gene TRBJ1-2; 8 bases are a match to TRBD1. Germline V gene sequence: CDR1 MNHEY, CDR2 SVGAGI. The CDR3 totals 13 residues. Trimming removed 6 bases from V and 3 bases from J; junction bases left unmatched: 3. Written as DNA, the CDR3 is TGTGCCAGCAGCCCGGGACAGGACTATGGCTACACCTTC. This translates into CASSPGQDYGYTF.

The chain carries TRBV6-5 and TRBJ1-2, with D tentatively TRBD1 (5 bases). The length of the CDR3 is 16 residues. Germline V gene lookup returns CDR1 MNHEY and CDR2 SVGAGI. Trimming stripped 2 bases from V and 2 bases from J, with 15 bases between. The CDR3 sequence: CASSYGRRVPNYGYTF. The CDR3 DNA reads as TGTGCCAGCAGTTACGGTCGCAGGGTTCCCAACTATGGCTACACCTTC.

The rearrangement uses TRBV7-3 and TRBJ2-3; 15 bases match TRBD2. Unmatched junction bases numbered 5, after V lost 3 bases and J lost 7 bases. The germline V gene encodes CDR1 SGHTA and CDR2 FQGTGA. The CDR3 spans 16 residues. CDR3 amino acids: CASSFGLAGGLNTQYF. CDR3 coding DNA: TGTGCCAGCAGCTTTGGACTAGCGGGGGGGCTGAATACGCAGTATTTT.

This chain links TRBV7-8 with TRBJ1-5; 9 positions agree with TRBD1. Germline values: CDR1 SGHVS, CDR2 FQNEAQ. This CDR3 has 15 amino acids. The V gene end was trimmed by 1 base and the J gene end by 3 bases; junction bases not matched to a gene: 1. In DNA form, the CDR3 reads TGTGCCAGCAGCTTAGGGACAGGGGACAATCAGCCCCAGCATTTT. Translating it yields CASSLGTGDNQPQHF. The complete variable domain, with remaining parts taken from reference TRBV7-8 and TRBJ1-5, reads GAGVSQSPRYKVAKRGQDVALRCDPISGHVSLFWYQQALGQGPEFLTYFQNEAQLDKSGLPSDRFFAERPEGSVSTLKIQRTQQEDSAVYLCASSLGTGDNQPQHFGDGTRLSIL.

Written as DNA, the CDR3 is TGTGCCAGCAGCTACCCAGCGGGAAGCACAGATACGCAGTATTTT. Amino acid sequence: CASSYPAGSTDTQYF. The V call is TRBV11-1, the J call TRBJ2-3, with 7 bases that match TRBD2. Looked up from germline, CDR1 is SGHAT and CDR2 is FQDESV (reference sequence). The CDR3 is 15 residues long. Trimming at V came to 4 bases and at J to 0 bases, leaving 4 bases not matched to a gene. Full variable domain (remainder filled in from reference TRBV11-1 and TRBJ2-3): EAEVAQSPRYKITEKSQAVAFWCDPISGHATLYWYRQILGQGPELLVQFQDESVVDDSQLPKDRFSAERLKGVDSTLKIQPAELGDSAMYLCASSYPAGSTDTQYFGPGTRLTVL.

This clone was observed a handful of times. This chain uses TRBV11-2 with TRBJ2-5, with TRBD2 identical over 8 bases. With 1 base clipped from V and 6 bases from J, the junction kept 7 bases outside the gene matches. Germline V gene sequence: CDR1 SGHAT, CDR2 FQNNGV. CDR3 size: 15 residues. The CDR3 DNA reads TGTGCCAGCAGCTTAGGGACTAGCCGCCTGAAGACCCAGTACTTC. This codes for CASSLGTSRLKTQYF.

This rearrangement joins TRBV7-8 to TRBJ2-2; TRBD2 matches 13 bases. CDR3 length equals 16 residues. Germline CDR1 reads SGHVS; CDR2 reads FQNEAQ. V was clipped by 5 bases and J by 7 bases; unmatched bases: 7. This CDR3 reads CASSIRTSGSHGELFF. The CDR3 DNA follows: TGTGCCAGCAGCATAAGGACTAGCGGGAGTCACGGGGAGCTGTTTTTT. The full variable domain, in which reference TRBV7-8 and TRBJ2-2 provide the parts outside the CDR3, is GAGVSQSPRYKVAKRGQDVALRCDPISGHVSLFWYQQALGQGPEFLTYFQNEAQLDKSGLPSDRFFAERPEGSVSTLKIQRTQQEDSAVYLCASSIRTSGSHGELFFGEGSRLTVL.

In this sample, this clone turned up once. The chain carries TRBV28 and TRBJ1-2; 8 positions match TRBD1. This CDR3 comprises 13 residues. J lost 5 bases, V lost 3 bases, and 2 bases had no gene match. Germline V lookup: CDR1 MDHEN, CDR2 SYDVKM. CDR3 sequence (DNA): TGTGCCAGCAGTTTGGACAGGGTGTATGGCTACACCTTC. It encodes CASSLDRVYGYTF.

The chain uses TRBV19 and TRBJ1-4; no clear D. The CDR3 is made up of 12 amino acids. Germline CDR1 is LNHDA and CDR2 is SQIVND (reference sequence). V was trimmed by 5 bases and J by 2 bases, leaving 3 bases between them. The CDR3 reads CASSRTNEKLFF. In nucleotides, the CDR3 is TGTGCCAGTAGTCGGACTAATGAAAAACTGTTTTTT.

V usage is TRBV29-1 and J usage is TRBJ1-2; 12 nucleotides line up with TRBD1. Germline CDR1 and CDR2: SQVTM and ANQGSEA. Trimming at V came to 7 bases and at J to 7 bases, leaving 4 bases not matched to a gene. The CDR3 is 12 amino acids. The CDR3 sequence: CSAGQGASGYTF. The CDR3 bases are TGCAGCGCGGGACAGGGGGCGTCTGGCTACACCTTC.

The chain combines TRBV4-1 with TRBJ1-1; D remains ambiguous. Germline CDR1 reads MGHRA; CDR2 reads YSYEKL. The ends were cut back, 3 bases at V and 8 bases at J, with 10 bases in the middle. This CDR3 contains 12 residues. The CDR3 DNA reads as TGCGCCAGCAGCCAGACCCCGGGAGAAGCTTTCTTT. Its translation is CASSQTPGEAFF.

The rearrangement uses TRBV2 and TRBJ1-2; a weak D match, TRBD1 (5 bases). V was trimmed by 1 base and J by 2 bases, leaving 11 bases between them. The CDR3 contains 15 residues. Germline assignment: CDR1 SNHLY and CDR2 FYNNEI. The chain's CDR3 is CASSEVWAGNYGYTF. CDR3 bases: TGTGCCAGCAGTGAAGTTTGGGCAGGGAACTATGGCTACACCTTC. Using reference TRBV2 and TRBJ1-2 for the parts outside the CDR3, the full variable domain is EPEVTQTPSHQVTQMGQEVILRCVPISNHLYFYWYRQILGQKVEFLVSFYNNEISEKSEIFDDQFSVERPDGSNFTLKIRSTKLEDSAMYFCASSEVWAGNYGYTFGSGTRLTVV.

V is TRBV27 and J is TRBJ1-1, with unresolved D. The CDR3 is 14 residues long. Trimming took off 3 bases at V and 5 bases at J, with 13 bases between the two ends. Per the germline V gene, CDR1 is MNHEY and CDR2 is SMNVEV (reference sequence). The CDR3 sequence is CASSFSVSMTEAFF. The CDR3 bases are TGTGCCAGCAGTTTTTCAGTATCGATGACTGAAGCTTTCTTT.

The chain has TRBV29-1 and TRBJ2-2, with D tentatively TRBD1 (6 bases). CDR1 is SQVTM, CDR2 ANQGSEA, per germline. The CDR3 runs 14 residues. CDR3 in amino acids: CRVDRLGNTGELFF. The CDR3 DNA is TGCAGGGTCGACAGGCTAGGGAACACCGGGGAGCTGTTTTTT.

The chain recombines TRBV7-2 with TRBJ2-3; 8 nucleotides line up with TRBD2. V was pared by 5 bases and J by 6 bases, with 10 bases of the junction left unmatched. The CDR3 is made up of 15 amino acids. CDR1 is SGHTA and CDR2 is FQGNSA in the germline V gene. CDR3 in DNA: TGTGCCAGCAGCCCCCGTTCCGGGGGGGGCGATACGCAGTATTTT. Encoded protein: CASSPRSGGGDTQYF. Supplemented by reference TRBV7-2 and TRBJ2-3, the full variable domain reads GAGVSQSPSNKVTEKGKDVELRCDPISGHTALYWYRQSLGQGLEFLIYFQGNSAPDKSGLPSDRFSAERTGGSVSTLTIQRTQQEDSAVYLCASSPRSGGGDTQYFGPGTRLTVL.

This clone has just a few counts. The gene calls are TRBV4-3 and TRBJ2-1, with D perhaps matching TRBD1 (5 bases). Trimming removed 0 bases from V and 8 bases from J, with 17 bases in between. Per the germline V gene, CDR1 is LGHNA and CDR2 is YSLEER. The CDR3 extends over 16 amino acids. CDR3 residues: CASSQEYGAGWYEQFF. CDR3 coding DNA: TGCGCCAGCAGCCAAGAATATGGGGCAGGGTGGTATGAGCAGTTCTTC.

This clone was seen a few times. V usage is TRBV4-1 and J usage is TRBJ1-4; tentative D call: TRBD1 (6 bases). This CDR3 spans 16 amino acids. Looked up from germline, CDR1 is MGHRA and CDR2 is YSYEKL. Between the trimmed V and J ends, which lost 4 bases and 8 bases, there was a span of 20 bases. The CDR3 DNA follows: TGCGCCAGCAGCCGGGGGGCGGGGGGCGGGGAGGAAAAACTGTTTTTT. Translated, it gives CASSRGAGGGEEKLFF.

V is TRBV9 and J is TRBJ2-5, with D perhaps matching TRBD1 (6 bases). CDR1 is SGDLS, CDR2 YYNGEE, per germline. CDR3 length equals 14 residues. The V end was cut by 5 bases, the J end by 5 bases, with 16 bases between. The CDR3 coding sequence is TGTGCCAGCAGTCCCTCTCAGGGGTTGGAGACCCAGTACTTC. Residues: CASSPSQGLETQYF. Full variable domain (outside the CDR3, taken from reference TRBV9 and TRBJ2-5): DSGVTQTPKHLITATGQRVTLRCSPRSGDLSVYWYQQSLDQGLQFLIQYYNGEERAKGNILERFSAQQFPDLHSELNLSSLELGDSALYFCASSPSQGLETQYFGPGTRLLVL.

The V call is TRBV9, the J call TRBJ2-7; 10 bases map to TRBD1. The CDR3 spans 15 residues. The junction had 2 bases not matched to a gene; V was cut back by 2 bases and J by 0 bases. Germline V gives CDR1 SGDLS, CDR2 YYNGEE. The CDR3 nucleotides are TGTGCCAGCAGCGTGGACAGGGGGAACTCCTACGAGCAGTACTTC. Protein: CASSVDRGNSYEQYF.

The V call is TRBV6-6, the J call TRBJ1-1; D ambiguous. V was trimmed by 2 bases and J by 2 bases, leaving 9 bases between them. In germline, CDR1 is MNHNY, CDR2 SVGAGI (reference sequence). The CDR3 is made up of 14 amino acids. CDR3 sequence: CASSYNGPNTEAFF. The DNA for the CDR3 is TGTGCCAGCAGTTACAATGGGCCCAACACTGAAGCTTTCTTT.

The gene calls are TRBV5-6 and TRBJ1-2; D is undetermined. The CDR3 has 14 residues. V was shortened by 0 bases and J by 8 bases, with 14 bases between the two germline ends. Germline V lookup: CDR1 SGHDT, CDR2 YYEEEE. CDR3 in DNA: TGTGCCAGCAGCTTGGTAGGTCAGGCGAAAGGCTACACCTTC. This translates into CASSLVGQAKGYTF.

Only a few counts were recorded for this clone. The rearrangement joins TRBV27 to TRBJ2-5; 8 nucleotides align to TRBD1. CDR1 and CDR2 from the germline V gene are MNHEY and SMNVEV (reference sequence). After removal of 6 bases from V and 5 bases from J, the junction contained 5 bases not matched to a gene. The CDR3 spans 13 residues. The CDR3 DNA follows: TGTGCCAGCAGCCACAGGGGGTTGGAGACCCAGTACTTC. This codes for CASSHRGLETQYF.

CDR3: CASSPGVEDTEAFF. The CDR3 DNA follows: TGTGCCAGCAGCCCCGGAGTGGAGGACACTGAAGCTTTCTTT. V usage is TRBV9 and J usage is TRBJ1-1; no clear D gene. Germline-derived CDR1 and CDR2 are SGDLS and YYNGEE. V lost 4 bases and J lost 3, with 13 bases in between. The CDR3 extends over 14 amino acids.